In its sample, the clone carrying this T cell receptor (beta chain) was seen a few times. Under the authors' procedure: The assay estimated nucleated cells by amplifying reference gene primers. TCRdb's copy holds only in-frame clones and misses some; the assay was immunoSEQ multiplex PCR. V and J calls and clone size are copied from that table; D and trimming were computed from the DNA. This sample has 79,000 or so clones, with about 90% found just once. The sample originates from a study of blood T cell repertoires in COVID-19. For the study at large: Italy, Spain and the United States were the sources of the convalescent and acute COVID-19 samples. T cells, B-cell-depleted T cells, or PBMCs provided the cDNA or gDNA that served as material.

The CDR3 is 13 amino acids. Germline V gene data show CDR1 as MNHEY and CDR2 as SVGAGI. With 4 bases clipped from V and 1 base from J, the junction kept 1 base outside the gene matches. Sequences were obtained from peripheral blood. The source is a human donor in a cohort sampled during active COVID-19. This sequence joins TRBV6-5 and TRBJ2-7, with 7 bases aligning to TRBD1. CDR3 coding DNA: TGTGCCAGCAGTTCGACAGGGTCCTACGAGCAGTACTTC. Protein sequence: CASSSTGSYEQYF.